This section outlines one TCR beta chain sequence together with its context. The antigen remains unidentified. The record originates from a study of shared clonotypes between healthy human individuals. Study summary: CD8 memory received one plate per donor, CD8 naive two, CD4 memory three and CD4 naive three.

Only CD45RO-negative cells positively selected for CCR7 counted as naive CD8 cells, so terminally differentiated effector memory CD45RA+ cells were excluded. The method was immunoSEQ multiplex PCR; TCRdb's version includes in-frame clones alone and lacks a portion of them. The sample includes around 620,000 clones, 85% to 95% of them seen just once. Study results and caveats: Only blood samples were collected, and tissue repertoires likely differ. Naive subsets tended to show greater estimated richness than memory subsets. Among non-shared clonotypes, generation probabilities were lower than among those shared by all four donors.

This TCR was sampled from a woman in her 30s in good health. Sequencing used naive CD8+ T cells sorted from blood.

CDR3 protein: CASSQGPLTGSYGYTF. Written as DNA, the CDR3 is TGCGCCAGCAGCCAAGGTCCCCTAACGGGGAGCTATGGCTACACCTTC. The V call is TRBV4-1, the J call TRBJ1-2; D is undetermined. The CDR3 extends over 16 amino acids. V lost 1 base, J lost 4 bases, and 16 bases lay in between. CDR1 is MGHRA, CDR2 YSYEKL, per germline.